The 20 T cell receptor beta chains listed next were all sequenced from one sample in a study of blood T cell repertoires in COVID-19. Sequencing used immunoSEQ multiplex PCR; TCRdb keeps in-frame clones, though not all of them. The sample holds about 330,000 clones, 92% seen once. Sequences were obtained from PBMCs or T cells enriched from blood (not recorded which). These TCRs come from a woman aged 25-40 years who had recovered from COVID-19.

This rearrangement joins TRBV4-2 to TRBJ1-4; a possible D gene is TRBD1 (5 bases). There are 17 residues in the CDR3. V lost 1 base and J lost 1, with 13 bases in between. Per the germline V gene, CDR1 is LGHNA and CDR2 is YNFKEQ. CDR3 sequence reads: CASSQGRGGGTNEKLFF. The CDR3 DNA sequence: TGTGCCAGCAGCCAAGGGCGCGGGGGAGGAACTAATGAAAAACTGTTTTTT.

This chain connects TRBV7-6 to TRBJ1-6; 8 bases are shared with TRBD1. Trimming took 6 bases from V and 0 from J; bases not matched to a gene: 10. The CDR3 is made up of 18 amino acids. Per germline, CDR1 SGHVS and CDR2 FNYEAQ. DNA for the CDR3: TGTGCCAGCAGTTCTGACAGGGGCCTTAGCTCCTATAATTCACCCCTCCACTTT. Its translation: CASSSDRGLSSYNSPLHF.

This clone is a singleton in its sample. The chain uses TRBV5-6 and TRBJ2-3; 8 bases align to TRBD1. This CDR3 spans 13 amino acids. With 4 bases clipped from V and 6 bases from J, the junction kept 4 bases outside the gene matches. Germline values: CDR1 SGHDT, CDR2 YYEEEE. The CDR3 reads CASSRTGSDTQYF. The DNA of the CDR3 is TGTGCCAGCAGCCGGACAGGGTCGGATACGCAGTATTTT. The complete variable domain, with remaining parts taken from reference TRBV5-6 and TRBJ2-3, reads DAGVTQSPTHLIKTRGQQVTLRCSPKSGHDTVSWYQQALGQGPQFIFQYYEEEERQRGNFPDRFSGHQFPNYSSELNVNALLLGDSALYLCASSRTGSDTQYFGPGTRLTVL.

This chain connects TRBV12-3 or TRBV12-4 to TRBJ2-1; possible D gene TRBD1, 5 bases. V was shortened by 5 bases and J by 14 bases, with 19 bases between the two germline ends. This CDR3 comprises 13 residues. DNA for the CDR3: TGTGCCAGCAGTGGGGCCGCCAGGGCCCTCAAGTTCTTC. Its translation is CASSGAARALKFF.

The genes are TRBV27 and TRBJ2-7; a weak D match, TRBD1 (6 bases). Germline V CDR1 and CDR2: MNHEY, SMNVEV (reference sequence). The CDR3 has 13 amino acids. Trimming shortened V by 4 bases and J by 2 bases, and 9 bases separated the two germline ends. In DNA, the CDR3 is TGTGCCAGCAGTTGGGGGCGGACCTACGAGCAGTACTTC. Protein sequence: CASSWGRTYEQYF.

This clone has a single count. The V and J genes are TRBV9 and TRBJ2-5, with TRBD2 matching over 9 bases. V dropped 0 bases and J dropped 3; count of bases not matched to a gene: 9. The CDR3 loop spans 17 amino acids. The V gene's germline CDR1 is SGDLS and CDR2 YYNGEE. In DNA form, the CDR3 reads TGTGCCAGCAGCGTAGGTCCTAGCGGGGCAGGGGAAGAGACCCAGTACTTC. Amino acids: CASSVGPSGAGEETQYF.

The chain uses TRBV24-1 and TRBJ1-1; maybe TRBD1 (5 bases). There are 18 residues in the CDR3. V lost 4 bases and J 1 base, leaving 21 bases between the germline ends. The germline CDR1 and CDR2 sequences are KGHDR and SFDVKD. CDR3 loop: CATSELTRVIAGNTEAFF. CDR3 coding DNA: TGTGCCACCAGTGAACTTACCAGGGTGATTGCTGGGAACACTGAAGCTTTCTTT.

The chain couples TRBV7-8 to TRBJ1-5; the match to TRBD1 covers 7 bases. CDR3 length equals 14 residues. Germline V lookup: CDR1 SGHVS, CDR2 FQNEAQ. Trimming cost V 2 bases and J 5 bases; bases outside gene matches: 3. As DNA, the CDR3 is TGTGCCAGCAGCTTATGGCAGGGGGATCAGCCCCAGCATTTT. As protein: CASSLWQGDQPQHF.

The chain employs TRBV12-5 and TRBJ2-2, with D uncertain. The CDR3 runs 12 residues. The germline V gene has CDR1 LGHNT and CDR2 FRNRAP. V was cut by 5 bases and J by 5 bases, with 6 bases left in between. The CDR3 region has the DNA TGTGCTAGTGGTCCCCCGACCGGGGAGCTGTTTTTT. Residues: CASGPPTGELFF.

CDR3 DNA: TGTGCCTGGAACGGGGGGTACCAAGAGACCCAGTACTTC. Its protein is CAWNGGYQETQYF. The V and J genes are TRBV30 and TRBJ2-5; 7 positions match TRBD2. The CDR3 has 13 amino acids. The germline gives CDR1 GTSNPN, CDR2 SVGIG (reference sequence). Trimming removed 4 bases from V and 0 bases from J; junction bases left unmatched: 2.

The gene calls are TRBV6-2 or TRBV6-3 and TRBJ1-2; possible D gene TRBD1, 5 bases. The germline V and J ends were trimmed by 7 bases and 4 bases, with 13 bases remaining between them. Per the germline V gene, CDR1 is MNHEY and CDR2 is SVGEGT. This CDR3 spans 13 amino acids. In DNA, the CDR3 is TGTGCCAGCAACCCGACAGCACGCTATGGCTACACCTTC. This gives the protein CASNPTARYGYTF.

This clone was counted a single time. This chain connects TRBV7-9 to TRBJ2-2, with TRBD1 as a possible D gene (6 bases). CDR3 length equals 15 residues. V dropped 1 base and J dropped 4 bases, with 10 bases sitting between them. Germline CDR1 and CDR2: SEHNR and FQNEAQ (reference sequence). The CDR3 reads CASSLGQGSTGELFF. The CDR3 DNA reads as TGTGCCAGCAGCTTAGGGCAGGGGTCCACCGGGGAGCTGTTTTTT. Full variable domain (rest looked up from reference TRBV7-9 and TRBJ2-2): DTGVSQNPRHKITKRGQNVTFRCDPISEHNRLYWYRQTLGQGPEFLTYFQNEAQLEKSRLLSDRFSAERPKGSFSTLEIQRTEQGDSAMYLCASSLGQGSTGELFFGEGSRLTVL.

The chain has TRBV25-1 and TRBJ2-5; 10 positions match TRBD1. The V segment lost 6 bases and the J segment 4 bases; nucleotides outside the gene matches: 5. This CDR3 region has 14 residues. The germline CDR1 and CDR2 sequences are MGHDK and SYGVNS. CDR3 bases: TGTGCCAGCAGGTCGGACAGGGGGAGAGAGACCCAGTACTTC. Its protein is CASRSDRGRETQYF.

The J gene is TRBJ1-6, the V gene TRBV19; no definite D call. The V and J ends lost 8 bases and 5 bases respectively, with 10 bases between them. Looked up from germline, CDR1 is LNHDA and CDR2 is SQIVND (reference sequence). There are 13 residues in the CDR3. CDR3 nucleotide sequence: TGTGCCAGTGACGGGGAGAATAATTCACCCCTCCACTTT. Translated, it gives CASDGENNSPLHF.

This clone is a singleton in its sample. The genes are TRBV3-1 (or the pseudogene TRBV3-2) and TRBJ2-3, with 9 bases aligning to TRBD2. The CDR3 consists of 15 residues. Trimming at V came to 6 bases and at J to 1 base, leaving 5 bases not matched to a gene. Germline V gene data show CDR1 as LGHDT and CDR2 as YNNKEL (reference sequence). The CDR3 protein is CASSQQRGGTDTQYF. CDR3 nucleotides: TGTGCCAGCAGTCAACAGCGGGGGGGCACAGATACGCAGTATTTT.

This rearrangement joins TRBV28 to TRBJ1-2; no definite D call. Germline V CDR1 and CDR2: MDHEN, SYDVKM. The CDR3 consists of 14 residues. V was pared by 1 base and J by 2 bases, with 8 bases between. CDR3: CASSLLAVNYGYTF. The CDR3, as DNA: TGTGCCAGCAGTTTATTGGCAGTAAACTATGGCTACACCTTC.

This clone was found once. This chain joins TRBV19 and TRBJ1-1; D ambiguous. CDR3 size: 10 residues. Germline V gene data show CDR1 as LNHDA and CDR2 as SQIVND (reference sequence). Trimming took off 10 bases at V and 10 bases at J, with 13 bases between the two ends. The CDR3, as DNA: TGTGCCACCTACTTGGGCGCAGCTTTCTTT. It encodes CATYLGAAFF.

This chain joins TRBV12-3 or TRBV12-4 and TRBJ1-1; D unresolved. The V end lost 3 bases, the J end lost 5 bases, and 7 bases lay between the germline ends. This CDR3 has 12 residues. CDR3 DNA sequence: TGTGCCAGCAGTTTTAGTTCGACTGAAGCTTTCTTT. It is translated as CASSFSSTEAFF.

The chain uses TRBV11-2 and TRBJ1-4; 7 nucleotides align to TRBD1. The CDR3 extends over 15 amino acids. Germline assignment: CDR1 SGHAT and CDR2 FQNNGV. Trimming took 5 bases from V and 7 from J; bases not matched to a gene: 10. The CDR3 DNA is TGTGCCAGCAGCGGGTGGCAGGGGGTTGGTGAAAAACTGTTTTTT. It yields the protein CASSGWQGVGEKLFF.

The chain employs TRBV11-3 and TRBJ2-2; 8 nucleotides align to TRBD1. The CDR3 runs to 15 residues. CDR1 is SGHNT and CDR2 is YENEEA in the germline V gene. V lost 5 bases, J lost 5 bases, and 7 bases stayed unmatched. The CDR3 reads CASSARQGRTGELFF. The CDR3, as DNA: TGTGCCAGCAGCGCCCGACAGGGGAGGACCGGGGAGCTGTTTTTT.